Following are 8 T cell receptor beta chains from one sample sequenced in a study of shared clonotypes between healthy human individuals. Positive CCR7 selection of CD45RO-negative cells yielded the naive CD8 cells, and terminally differentiated effector memory CD45RA+ cells were excluded. Some clones are missing from TCRdb's copy, which holds only in-frame ones; the method was immunoSEQ multiplex PCR. Of roughly 570,000 clones detected, roughly 98% appear once; the ten largest clones hold approximately 0.3%. The sample was naive CD8+ T cells sorted from blood. The receptors shown here come from a man aged 30 to 45 in good health.

The V call is TRBV7-9, the J call TRBJ1-3; no firm D call. V was pared by 1 base and J by 1 base, with 14 bases between. The CDR3 loop spans 17 amino acids. Germline values: CDR1 SEHNR, CDR2 FQNEAQ (reference sequence). CDR3 coding DNA: TGTGCCAGCAGCTTAGGTGCTCGAGGCAGTTCTGGAAACACCATATATTTT. This codes for CASSLGARGSSGNTIYF.

About this clone: The sample contains more than one DNA sequence encoding this CDR3. The V call is TRBV7-9, the J call TRBJ2-2; TRBD1 aligns across 9 bases. V trimming: 5 bases; J trimming: 1 base; junction bases outside the gene matches: 2. CDR1 is SEHNR and CDR2 is FQNEAQ in the germline V gene (reference sequence). CDR3 length: 15 amino acids. The DNA for the CDR3 is TGTGCCAGCAGCCTGGGACAGGGGAACACCGGGGAGCTGTTTTTT. Translating gives CASSLGQGNTGELFF. The whole variable domain, filled in from reference TRBV7-9 and TRBJ2-2, reads DTGVSQNPRHKITKRGQNVTFRCDPISEHNRLYWYRQTLGQGPEFLTYFQNEAQLEKSRLLSDRFSAERPKGSFSTLEIQRTEQGDSAMYLCASSLGQGNTGELFFGEGSRLTVL.

The chain recombines TRBV6-1 with TRBJ2-3, with 11 bases identical to TRBD2. CDR1 MNHNS and CDR2 SASEGT come from the germline V gene. Germline trimming cut 8 bases from V and 0 bases from J; bases unmatched to any gene: 4. The CDR3 runs to 15 residues. As DNA, the CDR3 is TGTGCCAGCCAGTGGACTAGCGGGAGCACAGATACGCAGTATTTT. The encoded protein is CASQWTSGSTDTQYF.

The V gene is TRBV18, the J gene TRBJ2-7; D not certain. Per the germline V gene, CDR1 is KGHSH and CDR2 is LQKENI. CDR3 length equals 13 residues. V shed 4 bases and J shed 0 bases, with 7 bases lying between them. The chain's CDR3 is CASSLYPSYEQYF. The CDR3 nucleotides read TGTGCCAGCTCACTTTACCCCTCCTACGAGCAGTACTTC.

The chain recombines TRBV14 with TRBJ2-1; the match to TRBD2 covers 9 bases. Looked up from germline, CDR1 is SGHDN and CDR2 is FVKESK. Unmatched junction bases numbered 10, after V lost 2 bases and J lost 5 bases. The CDR3 is 17 residues long. This CDR3 is CASSQKATSGLNNEQFF. In DNA form, the CDR3 reads TGTGCCAGCAGCCAAAAAGCCACTAGCGGGCTAAACAATGAGCAGTTCTTC. Variable domain in full (rest from reference TRBV14 and TRBJ2-1): EAGVTQFPSHSVIEKGQTVTLRCDPISGHDNLYWYRRVMGKEIKFLLHFVKESKQDESGMPNNRFLAERTGGTYSTLKVQPAELEDSGVYFCASSQKATSGLNNEQFFGPGTRLTVL.

The CDR3 nucleotides are TGCAGCGCCCACGGGACTAGGACAATCGATGAGCAGTTCTTC. This gives the protein CSAHGTRTIDEQFF. This sequence joins TRBV29-1 and TRBJ2-1; 8 bases are a match to TRBD2. V was clipped by 7 bases and J by 8 bases; unmatched bases: 13. Germline V gene sequence: CDR1 SQVTM, CDR2 ANQGSEA. The CDR3 contains 14 residues.

The V and J genes are TRBV4-1 and TRBJ2-7; D may be TRBD2 (5 bases). V lost 6 bases and J lost 9, with 21 bases in between. The CDR3 is 14 amino acids. Looked up from germline, CDR1 is MGHRA and CDR2 is YSYEKL. As DNA, the CDR3 is TGCGCCAGCAGTATCACGGTGGGGTTCGAGGGGCAGTACTTC. Its translation is CASSITVGFEGQYF.

This chain connects TRBV9 to TRBJ2-5, with TRBD1 matching 8 bases. V lost 4 bases, J lost 2 bases, and 7 bases stayed unmatched. The germline gives CDR1 SGDLS, CDR2 YYNGEE. This CDR3 is 15 amino acids long. The CDR3 sequence: CASSITGGLQETQYF. For the CDR3, the DNA is TGTGCCAGCAGCATAACAGGGGGACTTCAAGAGACCCAGTACTTC. Combining the CDR3 with reference TRBV9 and TRBJ2-5 gives the whole variable domain DSGVTQTPKHLITATGQRVTLRCSPRSGDLSVYWYQQSLDQGLQFLIQYYNGEERAKGNILERFSAQQFPDLHSELNLSSLELGDSALYFCASSITGGLQETQYFGPGTRLLVL.